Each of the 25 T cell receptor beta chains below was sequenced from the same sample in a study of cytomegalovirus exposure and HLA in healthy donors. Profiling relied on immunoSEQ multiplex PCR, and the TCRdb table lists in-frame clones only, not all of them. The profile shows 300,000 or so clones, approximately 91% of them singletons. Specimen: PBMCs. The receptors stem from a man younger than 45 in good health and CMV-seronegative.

CDR3 bases: TGTGCCAGCAGCTTGGCGGGGAGTCAGCCCCAGCATTTT. This translates into CASSLAGSQPQHF. This chain joins TRBV5-4 and TRBJ1-5, with D uncertain. Trimming took 0 bases from V and 6 from J, leaving 7 bases between them. Germline assignment: CDR1 SGHNT and CDR2 YYREEE (reference sequence). This CDR3 spans 13 amino acids.

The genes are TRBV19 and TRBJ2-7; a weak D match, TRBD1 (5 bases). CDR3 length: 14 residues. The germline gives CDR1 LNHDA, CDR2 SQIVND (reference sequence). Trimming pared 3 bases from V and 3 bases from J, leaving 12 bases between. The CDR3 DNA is TGTGCCAGTAGTATTTTGGCTGACAGCTACGAGCAGTACTTC. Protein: CASSILADSYEQYF. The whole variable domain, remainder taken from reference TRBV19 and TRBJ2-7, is DGGITQSPKYLFRKEGQNVTLSCEQNLNHDAMYWYRQDPGQGLRLIYYSQIVNDFQKGDIAEGYSVSREKKESFPLTVTSAQKNPTAFYLCASSILADSYEQYFGPGTRLTVT.

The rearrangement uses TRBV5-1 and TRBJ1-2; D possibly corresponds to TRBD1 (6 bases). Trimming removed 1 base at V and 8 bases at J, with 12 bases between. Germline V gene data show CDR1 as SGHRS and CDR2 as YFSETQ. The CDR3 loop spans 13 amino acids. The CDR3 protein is CASSLWGGAGYTF. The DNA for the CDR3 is TGCGCCAGCAGCTTGTGGGGGGGCGCGGGCTACACCTTC.

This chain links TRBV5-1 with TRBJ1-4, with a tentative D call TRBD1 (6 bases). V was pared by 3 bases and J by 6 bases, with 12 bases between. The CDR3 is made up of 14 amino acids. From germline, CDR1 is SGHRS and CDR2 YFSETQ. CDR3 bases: TGCGCCAGCAGCTCGGGGGGCGGGTATGAAAAACTGTTTTTT. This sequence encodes CASSSGGGYEKLFF.

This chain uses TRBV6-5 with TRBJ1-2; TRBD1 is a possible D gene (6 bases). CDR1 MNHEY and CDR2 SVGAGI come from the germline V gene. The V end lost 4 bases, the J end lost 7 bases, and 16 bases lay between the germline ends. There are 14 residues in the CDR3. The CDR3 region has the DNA TGTGCCAGCAGTTCCCGGACAGTCAGGGGTGGCTACACCTTC. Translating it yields CASSSRTVRGGYTF.

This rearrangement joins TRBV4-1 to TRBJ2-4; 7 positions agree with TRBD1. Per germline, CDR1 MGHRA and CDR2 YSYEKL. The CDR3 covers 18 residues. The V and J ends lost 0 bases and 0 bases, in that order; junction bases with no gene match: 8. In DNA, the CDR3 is TGCGCCAGCAGCCAAGATTCGGCGGCAGGGGGAGCCAAAAACATTCAGTACTTC. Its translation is CASSQDSAAGGAKNIQYF.

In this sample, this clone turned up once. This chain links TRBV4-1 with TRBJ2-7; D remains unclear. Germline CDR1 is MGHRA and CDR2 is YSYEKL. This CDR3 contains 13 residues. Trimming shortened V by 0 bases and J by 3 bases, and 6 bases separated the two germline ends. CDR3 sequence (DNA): TGCGCCAGCAGCCAAGAGGAGTACTACGAGCAGTACTTC. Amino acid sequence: CASSQEEYYEQYF.

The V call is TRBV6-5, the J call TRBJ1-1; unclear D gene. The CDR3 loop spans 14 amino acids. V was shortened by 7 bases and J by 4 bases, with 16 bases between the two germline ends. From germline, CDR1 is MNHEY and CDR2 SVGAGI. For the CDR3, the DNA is TGTGCCAGCAAATACAGTAACTTGGGCACTGAAGCTTTCTTT. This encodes CASKYSNLGTEAFF.

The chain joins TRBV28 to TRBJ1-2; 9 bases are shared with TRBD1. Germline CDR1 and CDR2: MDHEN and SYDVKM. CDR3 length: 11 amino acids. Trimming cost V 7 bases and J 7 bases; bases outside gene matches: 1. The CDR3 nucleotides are TGTGCCAGCAAGGACAGGGGTGGCTACACCTTC. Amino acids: CASKDRGGYTF.

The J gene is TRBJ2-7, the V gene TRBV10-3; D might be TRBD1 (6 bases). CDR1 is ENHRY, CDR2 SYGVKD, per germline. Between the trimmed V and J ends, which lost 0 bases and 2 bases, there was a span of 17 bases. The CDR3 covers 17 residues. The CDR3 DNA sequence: TGTGCCATCAGTGAGTCAGGGCAGGGGTTTCCCCCCTACGAGCAGTACTTC. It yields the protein CAISESGQGFPPYEQYF.

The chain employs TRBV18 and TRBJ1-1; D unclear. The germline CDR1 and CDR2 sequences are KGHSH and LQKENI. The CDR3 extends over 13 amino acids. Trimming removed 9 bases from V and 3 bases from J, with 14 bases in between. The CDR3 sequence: CASEYLPDTEAFF. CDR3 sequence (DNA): TGTGCCAGTGAATATTTACCGGACACTGAAGCTTTCTTT.

The CDR3 is CASSRTGVGYTF. Here the CDR3 DNA reads TGTGCCAGCAGCAGAACAGGGGTTGGCTACACCTTC. The rearrangement links TRBV6-5 to TRBJ1-2, with TRBD1 matching 7 bases. The CDR3 extends over 12 amino acids. Per germline, CDR1 MNHEY and CDR2 SVGAGI. With 6 bases clipped from V and 7 bases from J, the junction kept 5 bases outside the gene matches.

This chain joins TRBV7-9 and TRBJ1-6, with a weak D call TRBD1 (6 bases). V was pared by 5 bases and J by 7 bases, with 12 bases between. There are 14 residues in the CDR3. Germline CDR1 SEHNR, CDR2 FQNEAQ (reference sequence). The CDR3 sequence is CASSDGQLNSPLHF. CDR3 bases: TGTGCCAGCAGCGATGGACAGCTAAATTCACCCCTCCACTTT.

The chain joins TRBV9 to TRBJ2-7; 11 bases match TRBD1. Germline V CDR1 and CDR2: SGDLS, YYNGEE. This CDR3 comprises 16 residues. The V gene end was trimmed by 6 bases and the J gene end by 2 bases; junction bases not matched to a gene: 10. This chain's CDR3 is CASTPTGTGGPYEQYF. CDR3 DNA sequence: TGTGCCAGCACCCCAACCGGGACAGGGGGTCCCTACGAGCAGTACTTC. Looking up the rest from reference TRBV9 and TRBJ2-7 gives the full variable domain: DSGVTQTPKHLITATGQRVTLRCSPRSGDLSVYWYQQSLDQGLQFLIQYYNGEERAKGNILERFSAQQFPDLHSELNLSSLELGDSALYFCASTPTGTGGPYEQYFGPGTRLTVT.

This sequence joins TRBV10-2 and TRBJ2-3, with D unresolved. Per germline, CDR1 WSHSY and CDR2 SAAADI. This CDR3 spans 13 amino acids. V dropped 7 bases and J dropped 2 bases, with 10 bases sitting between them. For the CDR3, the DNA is TGCGCCAGCAACATCCGCTCCACAGATACGCAGTATTTT. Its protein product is CASNIRSTDTQYF.

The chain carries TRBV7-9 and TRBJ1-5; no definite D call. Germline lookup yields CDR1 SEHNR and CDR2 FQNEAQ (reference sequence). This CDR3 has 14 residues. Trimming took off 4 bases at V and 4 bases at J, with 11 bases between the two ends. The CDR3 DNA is TGTGCCAGCAGCTATGGAGGGTTGAATCAGCCCCAGCATTTT. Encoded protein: CASSYGGLNQPQHF.

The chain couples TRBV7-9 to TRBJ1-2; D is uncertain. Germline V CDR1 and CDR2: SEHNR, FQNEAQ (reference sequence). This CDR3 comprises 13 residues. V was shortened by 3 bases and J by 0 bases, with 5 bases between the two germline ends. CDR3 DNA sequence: TGTGCCAGCAGCTTGAGTGCTAACTATGGCTACACCTTC. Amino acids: CASSLSANYGYTF. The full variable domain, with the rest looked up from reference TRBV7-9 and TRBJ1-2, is DTGVSQNPRHKITKRGQNVTFRCDPISEHNRLYWYRQTLGQGPEFLTYFQNEAQLEKSRLLSDRFSAERPKGSFSTLEIQRTEQGDSAMYLCASSLSANYGYTFGSGTRLTVV.

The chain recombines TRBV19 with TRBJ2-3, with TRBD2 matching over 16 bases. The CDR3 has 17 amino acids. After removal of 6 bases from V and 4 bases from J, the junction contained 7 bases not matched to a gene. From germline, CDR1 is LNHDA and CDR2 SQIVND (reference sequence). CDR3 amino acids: CASSGTSGGAGADTQYF. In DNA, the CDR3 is TGTGCCAGTAGCGGGACTAGCGGGGGGGCCGGGGCAGATACGCAGTATTTT.

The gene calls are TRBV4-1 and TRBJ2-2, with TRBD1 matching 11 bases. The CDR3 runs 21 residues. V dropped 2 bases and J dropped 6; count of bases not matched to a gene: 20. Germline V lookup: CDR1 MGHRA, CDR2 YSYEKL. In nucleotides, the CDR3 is TGCGCCAGCAGCCAACGGGATATGGGATCTTGGACAGGGGGCGACTCCGGGGAGCTGTTTTTT. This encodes CASSQRDMGSWTGGDSGELFF.

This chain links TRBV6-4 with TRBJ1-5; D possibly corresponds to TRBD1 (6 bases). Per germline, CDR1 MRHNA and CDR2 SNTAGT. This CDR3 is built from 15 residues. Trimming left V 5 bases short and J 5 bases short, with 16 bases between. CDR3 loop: CASSPYRQDDQPQHF. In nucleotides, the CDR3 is TGTGCCAGCAGTCCTTATCGACAGGACGATCAGCCCCAGCATTTT.

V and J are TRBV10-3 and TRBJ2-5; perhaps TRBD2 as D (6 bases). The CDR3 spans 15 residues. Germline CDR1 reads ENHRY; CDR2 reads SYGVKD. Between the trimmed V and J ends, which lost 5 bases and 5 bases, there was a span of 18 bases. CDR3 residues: CAISRTGGLGETQYF. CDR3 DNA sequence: TGTGCCATCAGTCGAACTGGGGGACTTGGGGAGACCCAGTACTTC.

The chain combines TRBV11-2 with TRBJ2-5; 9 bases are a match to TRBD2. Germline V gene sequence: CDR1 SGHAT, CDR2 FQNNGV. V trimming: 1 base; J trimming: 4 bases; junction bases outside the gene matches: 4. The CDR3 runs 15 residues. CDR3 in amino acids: CASSLVASGVETQYF. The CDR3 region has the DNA TGTGCCAGCAGCTTAGTAGCTAGCGGGGTAGAGACCCAGTACTTC.

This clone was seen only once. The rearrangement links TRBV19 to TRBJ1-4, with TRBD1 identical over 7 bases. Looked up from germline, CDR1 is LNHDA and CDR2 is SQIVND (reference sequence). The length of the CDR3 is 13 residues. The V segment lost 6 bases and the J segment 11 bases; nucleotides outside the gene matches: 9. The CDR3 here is CASRDRADAKLFF. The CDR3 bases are TGTGCCAGTAGAGACAGGGCGGATGCCAAACTGTTTTTT.

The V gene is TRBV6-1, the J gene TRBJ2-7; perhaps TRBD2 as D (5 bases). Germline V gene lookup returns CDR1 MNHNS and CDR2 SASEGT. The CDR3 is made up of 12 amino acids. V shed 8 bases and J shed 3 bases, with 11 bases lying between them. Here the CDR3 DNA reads TGTGCCAGCTCAGAGGGCAACTACGAGCAGTACTTC. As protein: CASSEGNYEQYF.

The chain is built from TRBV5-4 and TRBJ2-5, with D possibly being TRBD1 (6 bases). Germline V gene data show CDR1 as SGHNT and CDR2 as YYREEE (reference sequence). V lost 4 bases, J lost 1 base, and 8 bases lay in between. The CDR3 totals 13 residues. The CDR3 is CASSPGVQETQYF. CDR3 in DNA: TGTGCCAGCAGCCCAGGGGTCCAAGAGACCCAGTACTTC. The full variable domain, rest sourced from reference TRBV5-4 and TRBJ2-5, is ETGVTQSPTHLIKTRGQQVTLRCSSQSGHNTVSWYQQALGQGPQFIFQYYREEENGRGNFPPRFSGLQFPNYSSELNVNALELDDSALYLCASSPGVQETQYFGPGTRLLVL.